The 27 T cell receptor beta chains below were found in one sample sequenced in a study of cytomegalovirus exposure and HLA in healthy donors (dated by TCRdb to the late 2010s). The method was the immunoSEQ multiplex PCR assay. For the multiplex PCR, a mixture combining 60 forward primers for TCR Vbeta segments and 13 reverse primers for TCR Jbeta segments was used. The table comes from immuneACCESS by way of TCRdb, which keeps in-frame sequences with V and J called. Part of the clones is missing from these tables; in studies checked, under half for an unresolved V gene and the rest for unknown reasons. The sample table holds 90,000 to 100,000 clones, of which around four fifths were seen once. Jointly, the top ten make up approximately 2% of the sample. The source material was PBMCs. Receptors originate from a man in his forties in good health and CMV-seronegative.

V is TRBV5-8 and J is TRBJ2-7, with 7 bases identical to TRBD2. V shed 0 bases and J 5 bases; nucleotides not matched to a gene: 8. The germline CDR1 and CDR2 sequences are SGHTS and YDEGEE. CDR3 size: 15 residues. This CDR3 is CASSLVPAGKHEQYF. CDR3 nucleotides: TGTGCCAGCAGCTTGGTGCCAGCGGGGAAGCACGAGCAGTACTTC.

J is TRBJ1-5 and V is TRBV4-1, with D possibly being TRBD1 (5 bases). The germline V gene encodes CDR1 MGHRA and CDR2 YSYEKL. This CDR3 spans 17 amino acids. The V and J ends lost 3 bases and 4 bases respectively, with 19 bases between them. The DNA for the CDR3 is TGCGCCAGCAGCCAGGGGGTGGGGGGGGGAGGTAATCAGCCCCAGCATTTT. Translated, it gives CASSQGVGGGGNQPQHF.

Of note for this clone: Other DNA variants within this sample encode the same CDR3. The V gene is TRBV29-1, the J gene TRBJ2-5, with TRBD2 as a possible D gene (5 bases). The CDR3 has 11 amino acids. CDR1 is SQVTM, CDR2 ANQGSEA, per germline. The V and J ends lost 3 bases and 5 bases respectively, with 7 bases between them. CDR3 loop: CSVEPGETQYF. The CDR3, as DNA: TGCAGCGTTGAGCCGGGGGAGACCCAGTACTTC. Drawing the rest from reference TRBV29-1 and TRBJ2-5, the complete variable domain is SAVISQKPSRDICQRGTSLTIQCQVDSQVTMMFWYRQQPGQSLTLIATANQGSEATYESGFVIDKFPISRPNLTFSTLTVSNMSPEDSSIYLCSVEPGETQYFGPGTRLLVL.

J is TRBJ2-5 and V is TRBV5-4; no reliable D call. V was pared by 4 bases and J by 2 bases, with 9 bases between. CDR1 and CDR2 from the germline V gene are SGHNT and YYREEE (reference sequence). The CDR3 contains 13 residues. The CDR3 protein is CASSPRIQETQYF. CDR3 nucleotide sequence: TGTGCCAGCAGCCCCCGTATACAAGAGACCCAGTACTTC.

This clone occurred once. This chain links TRBV6-4 with TRBJ2-7; perhaps TRBD2 as D (5 bases). The CDR3 has 14 residues. Trimming removed 2 bases at V and 3 bases at J, with 11 bases between. CDR1 is MRHNA, CDR2 SNTAGT, per germline. This CDR3 is CASSDKSGNYEQYF. In DNA form, the CDR3 reads TGTGCCAGCAGTGACAAGTCGGGAAACTACGAGCAGTACTTC.

In its sample, this clone was seen a few times. The chain carries TRBV7-9 and TRBJ1-2; a possible D gene is TRBD1 (5 bases). V shed 3 bases and J shed 7 bases, with 15 bases lying between them. Germline V gene sequence: CDR1 SEHNR, CDR2 FQNEAQ (reference sequence). This CDR3 is 14 amino acids long. DNA for the CDR3: TGTGCCAGCAGCTTCCAGGGCGTAGTATTTGGCTACACCTTC. Amino acid sequence: CASSFQGVVFGYTF.

V usage is TRBV25-1 and J usage is TRBJ1-2, with D hard to call. CDR3 size: 11 residues. Germline CDR1 and CDR2: MGHDK and SYGVNS. V lost 4 bases to trimming and J lost 8 bases, with 8 bases between them. For the CDR3, the DNA is TGTGCCAGCAGTGCCGCCCTAGGCTACACCTTC. Its protein product is CASSAALGYTF.

This clone was detected only once. The CDR3, as DNA: TGTGCCAGCAGCTTGATCCTTTCCTACACCTTC. Translated: CASSLILSYTF. The V and J genes are TRBV5-8 and TRBJ1-2, with no clear D. CDR1 and CDR2 (germline): SGHTS, YDEGEE. CDR3 size: 11 residues. Trimming removed 1 base at V and 10 bases at J, with 8 bases between.

This clone was picked up one time. V and J are TRBV2 and TRBJ2-1; TRBD2 aligns across 10 bases. CDR1 is SNHLY and CDR2 is FYNNEI in the germline V gene. J was trimmed by 8 bases and V by 4 bases; bases with no gene match: 5. The CDR3 totals 14 residues. CDR3 coding DNA: TGTGCCAGCAGTGTACTAGCGGGGACCGATGAGCAGTTCTTC. Protein: CASSVLAGTDEQFF.

The V call is TRBV15, the J call TRBJ1-1, with TRBD1 identical over 7 bases. Germline V lookup: CDR1 LNHNV, CDR2 YYDKDF (reference sequence). The CDR3 is made up of 16 amino acids. The V segment lost 0 bases and the J segment 1 base; nucleotides outside the gene matches: 5. CDR3 sequence: CATSRDGTVPNTEAFF. The DNA for the CDR3 is TGTGCCACCAGCAGAGATGGGACAGTCCCGAACACTGAAGCTTTCTTT.

This chain uses TRBV6-1 with TRBJ2-5; D gene unclear. TRBJ2-7 explains the end of the DNA better; the J call may be wrong. The CDR3 totals 13 residues. Germline assignment: CDR1 MNHNS and CDR2 SASEGT. The CDR3 DNA reads as TGTGCCAGCAGTGAGGCTCTAGTCTACGAGCAGTACTTC. It yields the protein CASSEALVYEQYF.

The rearrangement joins TRBV6-5 to TRBJ1-4; the D is unclear. This CDR3 region has 12 residues. V shed 7 bases and J shed 8 bases, with 11 bases lying between them. Germline V gives CDR1 MNHEY, CDR2 SVGAGI. The CDR3 sequence is CASTKDREKLFF. CDR3 DNA: TGTGCCAGCACAAAAGATCGGGAAAAACTGTTTTTT.

This clone was counted a few times. Written as DNA, the CDR3 is TGTGCCAGCAGCTTCAGGACAGGCACTGAAGCTTTCTTT. This encodes CASSFRTGTEAFF. V and J are TRBV11-2 and TRBJ1-1; 7 nucleotides line up with TRBD1. Per the germline V gene, CDR1 is SGHAT and CDR2 is FQNNGV. The CDR3 spans 13 residues. V shed 3 bases and J 4 bases; nucleotides not matched to a gene: 2.

Only a few counts were recorded for this clone. This chain uses TRBV5-6 with TRBJ1-2; D gene unclear. V lost 1 base, J lost 1 base, and 8 bases lay in between. The germline V gene encodes CDR1 SGHDT and CDR2 YYEEEE. The CDR3 has 14 residues. CDR3: CASSLSASNYGYTF. As DNA, the CDR3 is TGTGCCAGCAGCTTGTCCGCCAGTAACTATGGCTACACCTTC.

The chain uses TRBV6-5 and TRBJ1-5; D call uncertain. V shed 3 bases and J shed 5 bases, with 14 bases lying between them. The germline V gene has CDR1 MNHEY and CDR2 SVGAGI. The CDR3 is made up of 15 amino acids. The CDR3 nucleotides are TGTGCCAGCAGTTATGTCTACGGCGGGGATCAGCCCCAGCATTTT. Protein: CASSYVYGGDQPQHF.

This chain links TRBV9 with TRBJ2-3; 9 positions match TRBD2. The V gene end was trimmed by 4 bases and the J gene end by 6 bases; junction bases not matched to a gene: 12. The CDR3 loop spans 16 amino acids. CDR1 and CDR2 (germline): SGDLS, YYNGEE. For the CDR3, the DNA is TGTGCCAGCAGCTCCCGGGGCGGGAGGGCCGCGGATACGCAGTATTTT. Amino acids: CASSSRGGRAADTQYF.

This chain joins TRBV29-1 and TRBJ2-3; 8 nucleotides align to TRBD2. This CDR3 comprises 15 residues. J was trimmed by 2 bases and V by 7 bases; bases with no gene match: 11. Germline V gives CDR1 SQVTM, CDR2 ANQGSEA. This CDR3 is CSALLAVRATDTQYF. The CDR3 bases are TGCAGCGCCCTACTAGCGGTTAGGGCCACAGATACGCAGTATTTT.

This clone was recorded only once. The chain uses TRBV10-3 and TRBJ2-3; 9 bases line up with TRBD1. CDR1 is ENHRY and CDR2 is SYGVKD in the germline V gene. The CDR3 is 15 residues long. V shed 4 bases, J shed 2 bases, and the junction held 4 bases outside the gene matches. CDR3 amino acids: CAISGTGDSTDTQYF. CDR3 sequence (DNA): TGTGCCATCAGTGGGACAGGGGACTCCACAGATACGCAGTATTTT.

This clone came up a few times. This chain connects TRBV6-5 to TRBJ1-1; D perhaps matches TRBD1 (6 bases). Germline CDR1 is MNHEY and CDR2 is SVGAGI. V lost 0 bases and J 10 bases, leaving 21 bases between the germline ends. The CDR3 is 16 residues long. CDR3 DNA sequence: TGTGCCAGCAGTTACTCCGTCGGACAGTCAGCAGTGAGAGCTTTCTTT. Residues: CASSYSVGQSAVRAFF.

The gene calls are TRBV28 and TRBJ1-4, with D possibly TRBD1 on 5 matching bases. Trimming took 3 bases from V and 2 from J, leaving 13 bases between them. The CDR3 is made up of 16 amino acids. The germline gives CDR1 MDHEN, CDR2 SYDVKM. CDR3 nucleotides: TGTGCCAGCAGTTTGATGGGGGGAGGGACTAATGAAAAACTGTTTTTT. This translates into CASSLMGGGTNEKLFF.

The chain couples TRBV4-1 to TRBJ2-1; a weak D match, TRBD2 (6 bases). The CDR3 extends over 18 amino acids. The V and J ends lost 0 bases and 2 bases respectively, with 17 bases between them. CDR1 and CDR2 from the germline V gene are MGHRA and YSYEKL. DNA for the CDR3: TGCGCCAGCAGCCAAGAAGGGGCGGGGAGCACCCCCTACAATGAGCAGTTCTTC. Translating gives CASSQEGAGSTPYNEQFF.

This clone was seen more than once but under ten times. This chain connects TRBV7-9 to TRBJ2-2, with TRBD2 as a possible D gene (5 bases). With 2 bases removed from V and 7 bases from J, the gap between germline ends came to 11 bases. Germline CDR1 SEHNR, CDR2 FQNEAQ (reference sequence). CDR3 size: 14 residues. The CDR3 region is CASSLRSAHGELFF. CDR3 in DNA: TGTGCCAGCAGCTTACGTAGCGCTCACGGGGAGCTGTTTTTT.

The chain employs TRBV7-6 and TRBJ2-7, with D perhaps matching TRBD2 (5 bases). The CDR3 covers 15 residues. CDR1 is SGHVS, CDR2 FNYEAQ, per germline. Trimming cost V 1 base and J 2 bases, with 12 bases left between them. CDR3 residues: CASSLGAGKAYEQYF. CDR3 DNA sequence: TGTGCCAGCAGCTTAGGGGCCGGGAAGGCCTACGAGCAGTACTTC. Together with reference TRBV7-6 and TRBJ2-7, the CDR3 gives the full variable domain: GAGVSQSPRYKVTKRGQDVALRCDPISGHVSLYWYRQALGQGPEFLTYFNYEAQQDKSGLPNDRFSAERPEGSISTLTIQRTEQRDSAMYRCASSLGAGKAYEQYFGPGTRLTVT.

The V call is TRBV2, the J call TRBJ1-5; the D is unclear. The germline gives CDR1 SNHLY, CDR2 FYNNEI. Trimming removed 1 base from V and 4 bases from J, with 14 bases in between. The CDR3 has 16 residues. CDR3 sequence reads: CASSEELRGWNQPQHF. DNA of the CDR3: TGTGCCAGCAGTGAAGAGCTACGGGGTTGGAATCAGCCCCAGCATTTT.

The CDR3 spells CASSSTGTLTPLHF. CDR3 bases: TGTGCCAGCAGCTCCACCGGGACATTGACACCCCTCCACTTT. The chain uses TRBV5-6 and TRBJ1-6; possibly TRBD1 for D (6 bases). The CDR3 length is 14 residues. Trimming removed 3 bases at V and 11 bases at J, with 15 bases between. CDR1 and CDR2 from the germline V gene are SGHDT and YYEEEE.

This clone occurred a few times. The chain is built from TRBV6-5 and TRBJ2-5, with TRBD2 as a possible D gene (7 bases). The germline V gene encodes CDR1 MNHEY and CDR2 SVGAGI. The CDR3 has 14 amino acids. V lost 5 bases to trimming and J lost 5 bases, with 15 bases between them. The CDR3: CASSLRGREETQYF. The CDR3 DNA reads TGTGCCAGCAGTCTCCGGGGGCGGGAGGAGACCCAGTACTTC.

The chain is built from TRBV5-1 and TRBJ2-1, with 10 positions matching TRBD1. CDR3 size: 17 residues. The germline gives CDR1 SGHRS, CDR2 YFSETQ. V lost 4 bases to trimming and J lost 0 bases; unmatched junction nucleotides: 7. CDR3 sequence reads: CASSQLGQGSSYNEQFF. The CDR3 DNA follows: TGCGCCAGCAGCCAACTGGGACAGGGGAGCTCCTACAATGAGCAGTTCTTC.